Included here is one T cell receptor beta chain sequence, with context. Antigen unknown. The sample is drawn from a study of cytomegalovirus exposure and HLA in healthy donors. Study outcomes and limitations: Generally TCR sequences proved uncommon, though certain public TCRs appeared in numerous donors. A few CMV-associated chains proved CMV antigen-specific in vitro.

The primer mix had 60 Vbeta and 13 Jbeta primers. As originally analysed: Later, an analysis found around 80 million unique TCR beta chains, and about 10 million of these were shared. The table came from immunoSEQ multiplex PCR; TCRdb's copy has only in-frame clones and leaves some out. That table furnishes V, J and clone size, whereas the DNA furnished D and trimming. The sample includes about 74,000 clones. The sample comprised PBMCs. The source is a female donor in good health and CMV-seropositive.

Here the CDR3 reads CAGTRDSLNYGYTF. The DNA of the CDR3 is TGTGCCGGCACCAGGGACAGCCTAAACTATGGCTACACCTTC. The chain employs TRBV6-5 and TRBJ1-2; 7 nucleotides line up with TRBD1. The CDR3 has 14 residues. The junction had 11 bases not matched to a gene; V was cut back by 11 bases and J by 2 bases. CDR1 is MNHEY and CDR2 is SVGAGI in the germline V gene.